What follows is one T cell receptor (beta chain) and its context. This CDR3 spans 16 amino acids. CDR1 and CDR2 (germline): SEHNR, FQNEAQ (reference sequence). The V end lost 1 base, the J end lost 0 bases, and 10 bases lay between the germline ends. Through a sample-barcoded 5' primer and a J-beta primer mix, a second PCR was run for roughly 7 to 12 cycles. TCRdb re-called the 5' RACE reads through MiXCR, storing one row per CDR3 protein. The sample has about 780,000 distinct CDR3 sequences, approximately 24% seen once; the top ten hold under 3%. The data stem from a study of blood T cells in healthy people across ages. The same sample was also studied in work on T cells of mothers and their children.

This TCR was recovered from a boy aged 5-17 years in good health. Sequencing was carried out using blood. This chain uses TRBV7-9 with TRBJ1-3; no firm D call. This chain's CDR3 is CASSLGSLSSGNTIYF. The CDR3 region has the DNA TGTGCCAGCAGCTTAGGGAGTCTCAGCTCTGGAAACACCATATATTTT.